This TCR beta chain was identified during a study of T cells in Graves' hyperthyroidism and ophthalmopathy. Across the whole study: Upon initial diagnosis and before any treatment, peripheral blood was collected.

The CDR3 extends over 15 amino acids. V was pared by 2 bases and J by 5 bases, with 10 bases between. Germline-derived CDR1 and CDR2 are MGHDK and SYGVNS. Hyperthyroidism in the patients, aged 18 to 65, was newly diagnosed and under 2 months in duration. Isolation of PBMCs was performed on 8.5 to 10 ml fresh peripheral blood. The source material, RNA transcripts, was used to amplify TCR beta CDR3 regions. The HTBI primer set served for first-round RT-PCR of the TCR CDR3. MiXCR was run by TCRdb on the multiplex PCR reads, yielding one entry per CDR3 protein. The table lists over 90,000 distinct CDR3 sequences, about 50% of them singletons, with 26% in the top ten. This clonotype is labeled medium-sized (0.01 to 0.1%).

Sequenced material: blood. V usage is TRBV25-1 and J usage is TRBJ1-6, with unresolved D. The source of this sequence is a man aged 35 to 55 with Graves' hyperthyroidism. The CDR3 protein is CASSELLTDNSPLHF. The CDR3 DNA reads TGTGCCAGCAGTGAACTTCTAACGGATAATTCACCCCTCCACTTT.